The 29 T cell receptor beta chains below were found in one sample sequenced in a study of human T cells and chemical hapten exposure. TCRdb processed the RACE reads anew with MiXCR; each CDR3 protein has one entry. The sample records 75,000 to 80,000 distinct CDR3 sequences, around 9.4% being singletons. Time point meaning: healthy volunteer bleed at 6 weeks. Sequencing started from total RNA isolated from unfractionated whole blood. Specimen: whole blood. These receptors were taken from a female donor in good health. Some clones in this sample may be carry-over from other donors' samples.

To note about this clonotype: This may be a read error, as it is one base from a much larger clone. This chain joins TRBV14 and TRBJ2-3, with D perhaps TRBD1 (6 bases). Germline CDR1 is SGHDN and CDR2 is FVKESK. There are 16 residues in the CDR3. The CDR3 nucleotides read TGTGCCAGCAGCCTCCACCTGGGGGCTAGCACAGATGCGCAGTATTTT. It encodes CASSLHLGASTDAQYF.

This clonotype was observed a few times. The CDR3 region has the DNA TGTGCCAGCAGTTACCGGACAGGGGGTGGCAATCAGCCCCAGCATTTT. Protein: CASSYRTGGGNQPQHF. The chain carries TRBV6-2 or TRBV6-3 and TRBJ1-5, with 10 bases that match TRBD1. The V segment lost 2 bases and the J segment 2 bases; nucleotides outside the gene matches: 3. CDR3 size: 16 residues. Per the germline V gene, CDR1 is MNHEY and CDR2 is SVGEGT.

This clonotype was counted many times. This chain links TRBV7-9 with TRBJ1-6; D uncertain. The germline gives CDR1 SEHNR, CDR2 FQNEAQ (reference sequence). V was pared by 5 bases and J by 4 bases, with 15 bases between. The CDR3 contains 16 residues. For the CDR3, the DNA is TGTGCCAGCAGCCCTATTTCGGATTCGTATAATTCACCCCTCCACTTT. Protein sequence: CASSPISDSYNSPLHF. The full variable domain, completed using reference TRBV7-9 and TRBJ1-6, is DTGVSQNPRHKITKRGQNVTFRCDPISEHNRLYWYRQTLGQGPEFLTYFQNEAQLEKSRLLSDRFSAERPKGSFSTLEIQRTEQGDSAMYLCASSPISDSYNSPLHFGNGTRLTVT.

In its sample, this clonotype was seen many times. This rearrangement joins TRBV20-1 to TRBJ2-4; D gene unclear. Germline values: CDR1 DFQATT, CDR2 SNEGSKA (reference sequence). V lost 1 base to trimming and J lost 0 bases, with 10 bases between them. The CDR3 sequence is 15 residues long. The CDR3 protein is CSARVSIIAKNIQYF. The CDR3 DNA is TGCAGTGCTAGAGTCTCTATCATAGCCAAAAACATTCAGTACTTC.

This clonotype was counted many times. The CDR3 loop reads CASSYASGTGGSEAFF. DNA of the CDR3: TGTGCCAGCAGTTACGCCTCCGGGACAGGCGGTTCTGAAGCTTTCTTT. The chain recombines TRBV6-5 with TRBJ1-1; 8 nucleotides line up with TRBD1. V was pared by 2 bases and J by 6 bases, with 11 bases of the junction left unmatched. This CDR3 is built from 16 residues. Germline V lookup: CDR1 MNHEY, CDR2 SVGAGI.

A few counts support this clonotype. The gene calls are TRBV3-1 and TRBJ2-6; D is possibly TRBD1 (5 bases). CDR1 is LGHDT, CDR2 YNNKEL, per germline (reference sequence). V was pared by 5 bases and J by 13 bases, with 21 bases between. The CDR3 runs to 15 residues. CDR3 loop: CASSSSTVRVAVLTF. The CDR3 DNA is TGTGCCAGCAGCTCCTCAACGGTCAGGGTGGCGGTCCTGACTTTC.

The chain combines TRBV28 with TRBJ1-1, with 10 bases identical to TRBD1. CDR1 and CDR2 (germline): MDHEN, SYDVKM. V gave up 2 bases and J gave up 3 bases; unmatched junction bases: 6. CDR3 length equals 16 residues. The CDR3 DNA is TGTGCCAGCAGTTTAGTCGCCGGGACAGGGGACACTGAAGCTTTCTTT. It specifies CASSLVAGTGDTEAFF. The entire variable domain, with the rest obtained from reference TRBV28 and TRBJ1-1, is as follows: DVKVTQSSRYLVKRTGEKVFLECVQDMDHENMFWYRQDPGLGLRLIYFSYDVKMKEKGDIPEGYSVSREKKERFSLILESASTNQTSMYLCASSLVAGTGDTEAFFGQGTRLTVV.

This clonotype was seen ten or more times. This chain links TRBV7-2 with TRBJ2-3, with D unresolved. CDR3 length equals 15 residues. V was trimmed by 5 bases and J by 0 bases, leaving 12 bases between them. The germline V gene has CDR1 SGHTA and CDR2 FQGNSA. The CDR3: CASSRNFPSTDTQYF. The CDR3, as DNA: TGTGCCAGCAGCCGAAACTTCCCTAGCACAGATACGCAGTATTTT.

This clonotype was seen repeatedly, ten times or more. The chain combines TRBV20-1 with TRBJ2-5; 8 bases are a match to TRBD1. V lost 0 bases, J lost 5 bases, and 14 bases stayed unmatched. Germline-derived CDR1 and CDR2 are DFQATT and SNEGSKA (reference sequence). The CDR3 length is 17 residues. The CDR3, as DNA: TGCAGTGCTAGAGATGGACAGGGACCCCTATCTTGGGAGACCCAGTACTTC. It codes for CSARDGQGPLSWETQYF.

The rearrangement uses TRBV15 and TRBJ1-4; D is undetermined. This CDR3 spans 16 amino acids. The ends were cut back, 1 base at V and 5 bases at J, with 14 bases in the middle. Germline V gene data show CDR1 as LNHNV and CDR2 as YYDKDF (reference sequence). The CDR3 reads CATSRGLDGGNEKLFF. Written as DNA, the CDR3 is TGTGCCACCAGCAGAGGCCTGGACGGCGGAAATGAAAAACTGTTTTTT.

This chain uses TRBV21-1 with TRBJ1-1; the listed D gene, TRBD1, was not tested against the DNA. TRBV21-1 is described as a pseudogene. This CDR3 region has 16 residues. The CDR3 bases are TGTGCCAGCAGCGAACGGAACAGGACAGGGGGGACTGAAGCTTTCTTT. Translating it yields CASSERNRTGGTEAFF.

This chain joins TRBV7-9 and TRBJ2-3; D is possibly TRBD2 (6 bases). This CDR3 spans 14 amino acids. Trimming took off 11 bases at V and 2 bases at J, with 17 bases between the two ends. Germline V gene sequence: CDR1 SEHNR, CDR2 FQNEAQ (reference sequence). The CDR3 loop reads CARQGGYDTDTQYF. The CDR3 DNA sequence: TGTGCCCGCCAGGGAGGATATGACACAGATACGCAGTATTTT.

This clonotype was recorded a few times. The chain recombines TRBV6-2 or TRBV6-3 with TRBJ1-1, with D hard to call. Per germline, CDR1 MNHEY and CDR2 SVGEGT. Trimming cost V 7 bases and J 11 bases, with 20 bases left between them. The CDR3 sequence is 13 residues long. CDR3 sequence: CASTPTRSARAFF. Here the CDR3 DNA reads TGTGCCAGCACCCCAACGAGGTCCGCGAGGGCTTTCTTT.

The V and J genes are TRBV6-5 and TRBJ1-1; D is undetermined. CDR1 is MNHEY, CDR2 SVGAGI, per germline. The V gene lost 5 bases and the J gene lost 10 bases, with 14 bases spanning the gap. The CDR3 extends over 12 amino acids. The CDR3 region is CASSDDPSRAFF. In DNA form, the CDR3 reads TGTGCCAGCAGTGATGACCCCAGTCGAGCTTTCTTT.

This clonotype was detected only a few times. The J gene is TRBJ2-1, the V gene TRBV10-3; 9 nucleotides match TRBD2. CDR3 length: 16 residues. The V segment lost 3 bases and the J segment 8 bases; nucleotides outside the gene matches: 11. Germline loops: CDR1 ENHRY, CDR2 SYGVKD. In DNA form, the CDR3 reads TGTGCCATCAGTGATTCCGGGACTAGCTTAATCGATGAGCAGTTCTTC. This sequence encodes CAISDSGTSLIDEQFF.

The V and J genes are TRBV5-4 and TRBJ2-5; D might be TRBD1 (5 bases). This CDR3 has 14 residues. Looked up from germline, CDR1 is SGHNT and CDR2 is YYREEE (reference sequence). V shed 3 bases and J shed 4 bases, with 13 bases lying between them. CDR3 region: CASSSHDQGETQYF. The CDR3 DNA reads as TGTGCCAGCAGCTCTCACGATCAGGGAGAGACCCAGTACTTC.

CDR3 residues: CASSSPRTAENTEAFF. The DNA of the CDR3 is TGTGCCAGCAGTTCCCCGCGGACAGCAGAGAACACTGAAGCTTTCTTT. The V gene is TRBV6-6, the J gene TRBJ1-1; perhaps TRBD1 as D (6 bases). Germline V gives CDR1 MNHNY, CDR2 SVGAGI (reference sequence). The CDR3 runs 16 residues. The V gene lost 4 bases and the J gene lost 1 base, with 16 bases spanning the gap.

This clonotype was seen at least ten times. The rearrangement joins TRBV12-3 or TRBV12-4 to TRBJ1-1; a weak D match, TRBD1 (5 bases). The CDR3 contains 13 residues. Trimming shortened V by 7 bases and J by 0 bases, and 9 bases separated the two germline ends. For the CDR3, the DNA is TGTGCCAGCAAGCAGGGCGTGAACACTGAAGCTTTCTTT. Protein: CASKQGVNTEAFF.

In this sample, this clonotype turned up many times. The rearrangement uses TRBV14 and TRBJ1-1, with D perhaps TRBD1 (6 bases). V was pared by 4 bases and J by 5 bases, with 17 bases between. The CDR3 sequence is 15 residues long. CDR1 is SGHDN and CDR2 is FVKESK in the germline V gene. The CDR3: CASSPLRGSGTEAFF. The CDR3 nucleotides read TGTGCCAGCAGCCCTTTGAGGGGGAGTGGGACTGAAGCTTTCTTT. Variable domain in full (rest from reference TRBV14 and TRBJ1-1): EAGVTQFPSHSVIEKGQTVTLRCDPISGHDNLYWYRRVMGKEIKFLLHFVKESKQDESGMPNNRFLAERTGGTYSTLKVQPAELEDSGVYFCASSPLRGSGTEAFFGQGTRLTVV.

Of note for this clonotype: Possible read error: a much larger clone is one base away. The rearrangement links TRBV6-5 to TRBJ1-1, with D perhaps TRBD1 (6 bases). The CDR3 loop spans 13 amino acids. Trimming cost V 5 bases and J 1 base, with 8 bases left between them. CDR1 and CDR2 (germline): MNHEY, SVGAGI. CDR3 in amino acids: CASSAQGNTEAFF. The CDR3 DNA follows: TGTGCCAGCAGTGCACAGGGGAACACTGAAGCTTTCTTT.

In this sample, this clonotype turned up a few times. The chain has TRBV7-2 and TRBJ2-3; 7 positions match TRBD2. The length of the CDR3 is 17 residues. V dropped 1 base and J dropped 0; count of bases not matched to a gene: 7. Germline values: CDR1 SGHTA, CDR2 FQGNSA. CDR3 sequence: CASSLGSGTTSTDTQYF. The CDR3 DNA is TGTGCCAGCAGCTTAGGCTCCGGGACTACTAGCACAGATACGCAGTATTTT.

This chain joins TRBV30 and TRBJ2-3; a possible D gene is TRBD2 (7 bases). The CDR3 runs to 15 residues. The germline V and J ends were trimmed by 3 bases and 5 bases, with 18 bases remaining between them. Per germline, CDR1 GTSNPN and CDR2 SVGIG (reference sequence). Here the CDR3 reads CAWRPGGLGGDTQYF. The CDR3 nucleotides are TGTGCCTGGAGACCCGGGGGGCTCGGAGGAGATACGCAGTATTTT.

This clonotype was counted many times. The CDR3 loop reads CASSESGTSGFYEQYF. The CDR3 region has the DNA TGTGCCAGCAGCGAGTCTGGCACTTCCGGATTCTACGAGCAGTACTTC. V and J are TRBV9 and TRBJ2-7; D gene ambiguous. The germline V gene has CDR1 SGDLS and CDR2 YYNGEE. The CDR3 has 16 amino acids. Trimming took 3 bases from V and 3 from J, leaving 19 bases between them.

V gene TRBV10-3 combines with J gene TRBJ1-5; TRBD1 is a possible D gene (5 bases). CDR3 length: 17 residues. V was clipped by 3 bases and J by 0 bases, with 15 bases between them. Germline V gene lookup returns CDR1 ENHRY and CDR2 SYGVKD. CDR3: CAISDREGPYSNQPQHF. The CDR3 DNA is TGTGCCATCAGTGACAGGGAAGGCCCCTATAGCAATCAGCCCCAGCATTTT.

This clonotype was recorded at least ten times. V usage is TRBV20-1 and J usage is TRBJ1-6; perhaps TRBD1 as D (5 bases). V was pared by 6 bases and J by 10 bases, with 25 bases between. The CDR3 runs 16 residues. Germline CDR1 and CDR2: DFQATT and SNEGSKA (reference sequence). The CDR3 nucleotides are TGCAGTGCGAGGGATGGAGGGACGGGGGTAAGCTCACCCCTCCACTTT. This translates into CSARDGGTGVSSPLHF.

The chain combines TRBV2 with TRBJ2-7; no clear D. This CDR3 has 13 amino acids. Trimming pared 3 bases from V and 3 bases from J, leaving 9 bases between. Looked up from germline, CDR1 is SNHLY and CDR2 is FYNNEI. The CDR3: CASSDRANYEQYF. In nucleotides, the CDR3 is TGTGCCAGCAGTGATCGGGCTAACTACGAGCAGTACTTC.

This sequence joins TRBV18 and TRBJ1-5, with D perhaps TRBD1 (5 bases). Trimming left V 3 bases short and J 5 bases short, with 23 bases between. The CDR3 covers 18 residues. Germline CDR1 and CDR2: KGHSH and LQKENI. Here the CDR3 reads CASSPWGKLYLLYQPQHF. In nucleotides, the CDR3 is TGTGCCAGCTCACCGTGGGGGAAACTGTACCTCCTCTATCAGCCCCAGCATTTT.

This clonotype has just a few counts. The V call is TRBV24-1, the J call TRBJ2-7; 7 nucleotides agree with TRBD1. The length of the CDR3 is 14 residues. Trimming took 6 bases from V and 2 from J; bases not matched to a gene: 6. Germline CDR1 and CDR2: KGHDR and SFDVKD. The CDR3 DNA follows: TGTGCCACCAGTCGGCCAGGGGGTACCTACGAGCAGTACTTC. Protein product: CATSRPGGTYEQYF.

The sample holds many counts of this clonotype. V is TRBV20-1 and J is TRBJ1-5; D is possibly TRBD1 (5 bases). Germline lookup yields CDR1 DFQATT and CDR2 SNEGSKA (reference sequence). The CDR3 extends over 18 amino acids. Trimming took off 0 bases at V and 3 bases at J, with 21 bases between the two ends. The CDR3 is CSARDPAVVAGSNQPQHF. CDR3 sequence (DNA): TGCAGTGCTAGAGACCCCGCCGTTGTGGCAGGGTCCAATCAGCCCCAGCATTTT.